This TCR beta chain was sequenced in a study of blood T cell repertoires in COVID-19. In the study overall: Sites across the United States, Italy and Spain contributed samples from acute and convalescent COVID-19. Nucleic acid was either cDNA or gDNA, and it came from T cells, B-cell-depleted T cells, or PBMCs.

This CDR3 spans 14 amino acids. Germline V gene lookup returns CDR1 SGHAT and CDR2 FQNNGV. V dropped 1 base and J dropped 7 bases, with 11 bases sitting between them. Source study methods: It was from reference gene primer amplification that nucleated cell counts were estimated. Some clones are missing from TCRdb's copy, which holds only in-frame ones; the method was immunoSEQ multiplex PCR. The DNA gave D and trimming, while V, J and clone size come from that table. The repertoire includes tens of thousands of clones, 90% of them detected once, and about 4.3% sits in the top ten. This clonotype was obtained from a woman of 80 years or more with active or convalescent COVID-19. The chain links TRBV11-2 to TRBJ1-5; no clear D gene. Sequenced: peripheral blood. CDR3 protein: CASSLAPSGQPQHF. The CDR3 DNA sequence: TGTGCCAGCAGCTTAGCCCCCTCGGGACAGCCCCAGCATTTT.